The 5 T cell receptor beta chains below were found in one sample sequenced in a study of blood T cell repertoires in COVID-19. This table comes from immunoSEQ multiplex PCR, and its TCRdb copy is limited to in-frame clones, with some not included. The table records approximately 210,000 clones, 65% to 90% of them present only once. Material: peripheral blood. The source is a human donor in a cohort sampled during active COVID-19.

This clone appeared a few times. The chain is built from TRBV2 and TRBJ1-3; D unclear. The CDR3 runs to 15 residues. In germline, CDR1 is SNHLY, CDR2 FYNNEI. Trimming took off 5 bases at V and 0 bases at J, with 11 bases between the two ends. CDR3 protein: CASSSQFSSGNTIYF. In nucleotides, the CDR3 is TGTGCCAGCAGTTCACAGTTTTCCTCTGGAAACACCATATATTTT. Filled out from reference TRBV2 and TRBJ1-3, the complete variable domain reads EPEVTQTPSHQVTQMGQEVILRCVPISNHLYFYWYRQILGQKVEFLVSFYNNEISEKSEIFDDQFSVERPDGSNFTLKIRSTKLEDSAMYFCASSSQFSSGNTIYFGEGSWLTVV.

The CDR3 DNA follows: TGTGCCAGCAGTTCCCTACGGGGGAGCTCCTACGAGCAGTACTTC. Protein sequence: CASSSLRGSSYEQYF. The chain joins TRBV28 to TRBJ2-7; tentative D call: TRBD2 (6 bases). Trimming removed 4 bases from V and 0 bases from J, with 13 bases in between. The CDR3 consists of 15 residues. CDR1 and CDR2 (germline): MDHEN, SYDVKM. The entire variable domain, with the rest obtained from reference TRBV28 and TRBJ2-7, is as follows: DVKVTQSSRYLVKRTGEKVFLECVQDMDHENMFWYRQDPGLGLRLIYFSYDVKMKEKGDIPEGYSVSREKKERFSLILESASTNQTSMYLCASSSLRGSSYEQYFGPGTRLTVT.

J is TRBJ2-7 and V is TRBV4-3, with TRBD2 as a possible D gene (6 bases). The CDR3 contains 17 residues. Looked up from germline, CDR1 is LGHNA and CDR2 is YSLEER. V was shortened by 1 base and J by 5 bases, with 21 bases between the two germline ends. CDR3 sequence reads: CASSQVVGETRFHEQYF. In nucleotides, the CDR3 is TGCGCCAGCAGCCAAGTTGTCGGAGAGACTAGGTTCCACGAGCAGTACTTC.

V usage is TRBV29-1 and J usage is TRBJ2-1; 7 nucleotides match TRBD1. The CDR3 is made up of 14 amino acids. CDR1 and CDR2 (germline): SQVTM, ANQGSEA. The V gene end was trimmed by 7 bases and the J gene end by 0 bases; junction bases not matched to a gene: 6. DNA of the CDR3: TGCAGCGCCCGACAGGGACACTCCTACAATGAGCAGTTCTTC. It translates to CSARQGHSYNEQFF.

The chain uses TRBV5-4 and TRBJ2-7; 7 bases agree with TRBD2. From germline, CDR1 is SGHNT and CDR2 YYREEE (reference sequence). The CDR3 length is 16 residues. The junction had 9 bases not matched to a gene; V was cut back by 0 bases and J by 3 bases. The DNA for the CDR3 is TGTGCCAGCAGCTTGGCGGGCGGGAGTGGTTTCTACGAGCAGTACTTC. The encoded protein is CASSLAGGSGFYEQYF.